This passage covers 11 T cell receptor beta chains from one sample sequenced in a study of blood T cell repertoires in COVID-19. Clones were read by immunoSEQ multiplex PCR, and TCRdb kept only the in-frame ones, dropping some. The data show approximately 190,000 clones, around nine tenths seen once. Sequencing was carried out using peripheral blood. Receptors originate from a man aged 65-85 years with active or convalescent COVID-19.

Comments on this clone: At the DNA level, this CDR3 is encoded by other sequences in the same sample as well. The V call is TRBV7-9, the J call TRBJ1-2; 7 bases are a match to TRBD1. J gave up 4 bases and V 5 bases, and 1 base lay outside the gene matches. Per the germline V gene, CDR1 is SEHNR and CDR2 is FQNEAQ (reference sequence). The CDR3 length is 12 residues. The CDR3: CASSRQGYGYTF. CDR3 sequence (DNA): TGTGCCAGCAGCCGACAGGGCTATGGCTACACCTTC.

This rearrangement joins TRBV30 to TRBJ2-5; the match to TRBD1 covers 7 bases. Looked up from germline, CDR1 is GTSNPN and CDR2 is SVGIG (reference sequence). Trimming cost V 3 bases and J 3 bases; bases outside gene matches: 10. The CDR3 has 15 residues. The CDR3 sequence is CAWSEGAGAKETQYF. The CDR3 region has the DNA TGTGCCTGGAGCGAGGGGGCAGGGGCCAAAGAGACCCAGTACTTC.

The chain has TRBV19 and TRBJ1-5; perhaps TRBD1 as D (5 bases). The germline V gene encodes CDR1 LNHDA and CDR2 SQIVND (reference sequence). The CDR3 runs 14 residues. The V and J ends lost 2 bases and 6 bases respectively, with 11 bases between them. The CDR3 bases are TGTGCCAGTAGTATACCAGGGTTTAGTCAGCCCCAGCATTTT. It codes for CASSIPGFSQPQHF.

The chain uses TRBV6-6 and TRBJ1-5; TRBD1 is a possible D gene (6 bases). V dropped 7 bases and J dropped 2 bases, with 18 bases sitting between them. The CDR3 runs 16 residues. Germline V gene sequence: CDR1 MNHNY, CDR2 SVGAGI (reference sequence). CDR3 sequence: CASIYGGARGNQPQHF. The CDR3 DNA is TGTGCCAGCATCTATGGGGGGGCGCGGGGCAATCAGCCCCAGCATTTT.

This clone was counted a few times. The CDR3 coding sequence is TGTGCCAGCAGCCCCGGGACAGGGAGGGAGACCCAGTACTTC. Protein product: CASSPGTGRETQYF. This chain joins TRBV7-2 and TRBJ2-5; TRBD1 matches at 9 bases. The CDR3 runs 14 residues. From germline, CDR1 is SGHTA and CDR2 FQGNSA. V lost 5 bases, J lost 5 bases, and 6 bases stayed unmatched.

The genes are TRBV11-2 and TRBJ1-1, with D tentatively TRBD1 (5 bases). The CDR3 is made up of 15 amino acids. The V end was cut by 0 bases, the J end by 11 bases, with 19 bases between. The germline V gene has CDR1 SGHAT and CDR2 FQNNGV. This CDR3 reads CASSLDQGPGARAFF. The CDR3 DNA sequence: TGTGCCAGCAGCTTAGATCAGGGACCGGGAGCTCGGGCTTTCTTT.

The V gene is TRBV7-2, the J gene TRBJ2-3, with 10 nucleotides matching TRBD2. V lost 1 base and J lost 4; bases outside the gene matches: 11. Germline V lookup: CDR1 SGHTA, CDR2 FQGNSA. The CDR3 contains 18 residues. The DNA for the CDR3 is TGTGCCAGCAGCTTAGTTCTCGGGCAGCGGGGGGGCCCAGATACGCAGTATTTT. Its translation is CASSLVLGQRGGPDTQYF.

The V gene is TRBV5-6, the J gene TRBJ2-7, with 9 bases aligning to TRBD1. V shed 5 bases, J shed 7 bases, and the junction held 10 bases outside the gene matches. The germline V gene has CDR1 SGHDT and CDR2 YYEEEE. CDR3 size: 14 residues. This CDR3 reads CASRSRDRDGEQYF. The CDR3 nucleotides read TGTGCCAGCAGGTCCCGGGACAGGGACGGAGAGCAGTACTTC.

The chain carries TRBV28 and TRBJ2-5; weak D call: TRBD1 (5 bases). Per germline, CDR1 MDHEN and CDR2 SYDVKM. Trimming cost V 6 bases and J 2 bases, with 13 bases left between them. This CDR3 comprises 14 residues. The CDR3 here is CASRLTAIQETQYF. DNA for the CDR3: TGTGCCAGCAGACTGACAGCGATTCAAGAGACCCAGTACTTC.

The rearrangement joins TRBV6-2 or TRBV6-3 to TRBJ2-1; TRBD2 might be the D (7 bases). Germline lookup yields CDR1 MNHEY and CDR2 SVGEGT. The germline V and J ends were trimmed by 3 bases and 9 bases, with 15 bases remaining between them. The CDR3 loop spans 14 amino acids. The CDR3 here is CASSYVGGAGEQFF. For the CDR3, the DNA is TGTGCCAGCAGTTATGTAGGGGGGGCCGGTGAGCAGTTCTTC.

This clone was counted once. The V gene is TRBV7-2, the J gene TRBJ2-2; D possibly corresponds to TRBD1 (6 bases). V shed 6 bases and J shed 0 bases, with 14 bases lying between them. This CDR3 spans 16 amino acids. Germline-derived CDR1 and CDR2 are SGHTA and FQGNSA. CDR3 DNA: TGTGCCAGCAGACTAATAGGGGGAGCGAACACCGGGGAGCTGTTTTTT. Translation gives CASRLIGGANTGELFF. Based on the CDR3 plus reference TRBV7-2 and TRBJ2-2, the full variable domain is GAGVSQSPSNKVTEKGKDVELRCDPISGHTALYWYRQSLGQGLEFLIYFQGNSAPDKSGLPSDRFSAERTGGSVSTLTIQRTQQEDSAVYLCASRLIGGANTGELFFGEGSRLTVL.